A single sample is the source of the 32 T cell receptor beta chains below, sequenced in a study of spatial heterogeneity in lung cancer (dated by TCRdb to the late 2010s). Interpreted using the paper, the time point label stands for: sample taken at primary tumor resection. TCR sequencing used whole RNA extracted from tumor and nontumor lung tissue, or from cryopreserved PBMC samples, without cell sorting. To prepare the library, 5' RACE was applied. The reads were generated on a NextSeq 500. TCRdb ran its own pipeline on the public reads, namely fastp trimming at Q25 and MiXCR clone calling, and kept in-frame beta chains. Every CDR3 protein is listed once, alongside the most common genes and DNA of its rows. This sample is represented by 45,000 or so distinct CDR3 sequences; about 11% of them were singletons. Roughly 45% of the sample goes to the ten largest clones. The specimen was PBMCs, collected at surgery. These receptors all stem from a female donor with early-stage non-small cell lung cancer.

This clonotype showed up just once. The J gene is TRBJ2-2, the V gene TRBV20-1, with 9 positions matching TRBD1. Losses at the gene ends were 4 bases for V and 7 bases for J; bases not matched to a gene: 7. Germline CDR1 DFQATT, CDR2 SNEGSKA (reference sequence). This CDR3 contains 14 residues. For the CDR3, the DNA is TGCAGTGCTATCAAACAGGGGGCGGACGGGGAGCTGTTTTTT. This encodes CSAIKQGADGELFF.

This clonotype was found a few times. The chain couples TRBV7-9 to TRBJ2-1; D gene uncertain. The CDR3 loop spans 14 amino acids. The germline V gene encodes CDR1 SEHNR and CDR2 FQNEAQ (reference sequence). With 1 base removed from V and 9 bases from J, the gap between germline ends came to 13 bases. The CDR3 nucleotides are TGTGCCAGCAGCTTAGTTTCCGGCGAAGTTGAGCAGTTCTTC. This encodes CASSLVSGEVEQFF.

This clonotype was seen only a few times. The chain is built from TRBV6-5 and TRBJ2-2; D ambiguous. The germline V gene has CDR1 MNHEY and CDR2 SVGAGI. Trimming shortened V by 3 bases and J by 7 bases, and 3 bases separated the two germline ends. CDR3 length: 11 residues. CDR3 DNA sequence: TGTGCCAGCAGTTATGGCGGGGAGCTGTTTTTT. Translation: CASSYGGELFF.

J is TRBJ2-3 and V is TRBV20-1; 7 bases fit TRBD2. The J segment lost 3 bases and the V segment lost 8 bases, leaving 2 bases of the junction unmatched. Germline values: CDR1 DFQATT, CDR2 SNEGSKA (reference sequence). CDR3 length: 11 amino acids. CDR3 residues: CSFSGTDTQYF. DNA of the CDR3: TGCAGTTTTAGCGGGACAGATACGCAGTATTTT.

Only a few counts were recorded for this clonotype. CDR3 in amino acids: CASSKGDRSSYNSPLHF. The CDR3 bases are TGTGCCAGCAGCAAAGGGGACCGGAGCTCCTATAATTCACCCCTCCACTTT. J is TRBJ1-6 and V is TRBV21-1; TRBD1, as called in the table, went unchecked against the DNA. TRBV21-1 is classified as a pseudogene. The CDR3 is 17 amino acids.

The table lists this clonotype with many counts. The chain combines TRBV3-1 with TRBJ2-5, with D hard to call. The ends were cut back, 1 base at V and 2 bases at J, with 8 bases in the middle. Germline CDR1 is LGHDT and CDR2 is YNNKEL (reference sequence). This CDR3 is built from 14 residues. The CDR3 coding sequence is TGTGCCAGCAGCCAAGGGGCCTCACAAGAGACCCAGTACTTC. Its protein is CASSQGASQETQYF.

This clonotype was counted ten times or more. V and J are TRBV6-8 and TRBJ1-5; D gene uncertain. Germline values: CDR1 MNHGY, CDR2 SAAAGT. The CDR3 spans 15 residues. Deletions cut 8 bases from V and 0 bases from J, with 14 bases between. The CDR3 reads CASLGREDSNQPQHF. The CDR3 DNA follows: TGTGCCAGCCTAGGGCGAGAGGATAGCAATCAGCCCCAGCATTTT.

The chain links TRBV30 to TRBJ2-7, with D tentatively TRBD2 (6 bases). V was pared by 3 bases and J by 2 bases, with 14 bases between. The CDR3 consists of 14 residues. Per germline, CDR1 GTSNPN and CDR2 SVGIG (reference sequence). The CDR3 is CAWRPRGGPYEQYF. Written as DNA, the CDR3 is TGTGCCTGGAGACCGCGGGGAGGACCCTACGAGCAGTACTTC.

The chain has TRBV5-6 and TRBJ2-7, with TRBD2 as a possible D gene (5 bases). V lost 0 bases and J lost 7, with 8 bases in between. Germline lookup yields CDR1 SGHDT and CDR2 YYEEEE. This CDR3 has 12 residues. The CDR3, as DNA: TGTGCCAGCAGCTTGGCGAGGGAAGAGCAGTACTTC. Amino acid sequence: CASSLAREEQYF.

For this clonotype: The junction shows a germline mismatch at one end, possibly a read error. The chain employs TRBV6-4 and TRBJ1-3; D remains ambiguous. Germline loops: CDR1 MRHNA, CDR2 SNTAGT. This CDR3 has 16 amino acids. The CDR3 nucleotides are TGTGCCAGCAGTGACGGCAGGACGCTCTCTGGAAACATCATATATTTT. Protein: CASSDGRTLSGNIIYF.

This clonotype was seen only a few times. The rearrangement uses TRBV29-1 and TRBJ1-1; 9 bases line up with TRBD1. Germline loops: CDR1 SQVTM, CDR2 ANQGSEA. Trimming removed 7 bases from V and 7 bases from J; junction bases left unmatched: 13. The CDR3 contains 14 residues. The CDR3 loop reads CSGRNRTGDVEAFF. The CDR3 DNA reads as TGCAGCGGGCGGAACCGGACAGGGGATGTTGAAGCTTTCTTT.

This chain's CDR3 is CASSLAGGPLDGYF. DNA for the CDR3: TGCGCCAGCAGCTTGGCCGGGGGTCCGCTGGATGGGTATTTT. This chain links TRBV5-1 with TRBJ2-3, with a possible D match to TRBD2 (6 bases). Trimming removed 0 bases at V and 14 bases at J, with 19 bases between. Germline assignment: CDR1 SGHRS and CDR2 YFSETQ. CDR3 size: 14 residues.

The rearrangement links TRBV2 to TRBJ1-4; 9 bases fit TRBD1. J gave up 7 bases and V 6 bases, and 6 bases lay outside the gene matches. Germline V gives CDR1 SNHLY, CDR2 FYNNEI. The CDR3 is 14 amino acids. CDR3 bases: TGTGCCAGCAGCGAGGGACAGGGTGGTGAAAAACTGTTTTTT. It is translated as CASSEGQGGEKLFF.

This clonotype was detected many times. This chain uses TRBV6-2 or TRBV6-3 with TRBJ1-1, with TRBD1 as a possible D gene (5 bases). V was clipped by 8 bases and J by 2 bases, with 12 bases between them. The CDR3 spans 13 residues. The germline gives CDR1 MNHEY, CDR2 SVGEGT. The DNA of the CDR3 is TGTGCCAGCGGTCGGGGGGGTAACACTGAAGCTTTCTTT. Translating it yields CASGRGGNTEAFF.

The chain is built from TRBV29-1 and TRBJ2-3; TRBD2 is a possible D gene (5 bases). The germline gives CDR1 SQVTM, CDR2 ANQGSEA. This CDR3 spans 12 amino acids. Trimming left V 3 bases short and J 6 bases short, with 10 bases between. CDR3 sequence (DNA): TGCAGCGTTGACTCCGGGGTGGATACGCAGTATTTT. It encodes CSVDSGVDTQYF.

This clonotype was seen only a few times. V gene TRBV5-4 combines with J gene TRBJ2-1; the match to TRBD2 covers 9 bases. The CDR3 contains 16 residues. J gave up 0 bases and V 3 bases, and 4 bases lay outside the gene matches. The germline V gene has CDR1 SGHNT and CDR2 YYREEE (reference sequence). The CDR3 sequence: CASSSAGLASYNEQFF. DNA of the CDR3: TGTGCCAGCAGCTCTGCGGGACTAGCCTCCTACAATGAGCAGTTCTTC.

The chain has TRBV29-1 and TRBJ1-1; D unclear. The germline V gene encodes CDR1 SQVTM and CDR2 ANQGSEA. Trimming took off 4 bases at V and 5 bases at J, with 5 bases between the two ends. This CDR3 comprises 10 residues. CDR3 protein: CSVGETEAFF. The CDR3 coding sequence is TGCAGCGTTGGGGAGACTGAAGCTTTCTTT.

J is TRBJ2-7 and V is TRBV7-8; TRBD2 matches at 14 bases. With V trimmed by 2 bases and J by 4 bases, 10 bases remained unmatched. CDR1 is SGHVS and CDR2 is FQNEAQ in the germline V gene. The CDR3 totals 18 residues. CDR3 coding DNA: TGTGCCAGCAGCTTAACCCGACTAGCGGGGGGGAGGGGGTACGAGCAGTACTTC. Protein: CASSLTRLAGGRGYEQYF.

Only a few counts were recorded for this clonotype. V usage is TRBV9 and J usage is TRBJ2-1, with D uncertain. There are 12 residues in the CDR3. Between the trimmed V and J ends, which lost 3 bases and 6 bases, there was a span of 7 bases. Germline V gene sequence: CDR1 SGDLS, CDR2 YYNGEE. The CDR3: CASSERPNEQFF. The CDR3 DNA reads TGTGCCAGCAGCGAACGCCCCAATGAGCAGTTCTTC. Complete variable domain (other parts from reference TRBV9 and TRBJ2-1): DSGVTQTPKHLITATGQRVTLRCSPRSGDLSVYWYQQSLDQGLQFLIQYYNGEERAKGNILERFSAQQFPDLHSELNLSSLELGDSALYFCASSERPNEQFFGPGTRLTVL.

The chain couples TRBV7-3 to TRBJ1-1; a possible D gene is TRBD1 (5 bases). The V gene's germline CDR1 is SGHTA and CDR2 FQGTGA. There are 18 residues in the CDR3. V gave up 1 base and J gave up 2 bases, with 20 bases separating them. The DNA of the CDR3 is TGTGCCAGCAGCTTAAGGGAGCAGGGCGTAACGCCAAACACTGAAGCTTTCTTT. Translating it yields CASSLREQGVTPNTEAFF.

The rearrangement uses TRBV7-2 and TRBJ1-1; 9 bases are a match to TRBD1. With V trimmed by 2 bases and J by 3 bases, 13 bases remained unmatched. The CDR3 has 18 residues. Germline V gives CDR1 SGHTA, CDR2 FQGNSA. CDR3 residues: CASSLISARDRDHTEAFF. The CDR3 DNA reads TGTGCCAGCAGCTTAATTTCTGCGCGGGACAGGGATCACACTGAAGCTTTCTTT.

This clonotype has a handful of counts. The V call is TRBV5-5, the J call TRBJ2-1, with D hard to call. This CDR3 is built from 13 residues. Germline CDR1 is SGHKS and CDR2 is YYEKEE (reference sequence). V was trimmed by 0 bases and J by 2 bases, leaving 3 bases between them. The CDR3 bases are TGTGCCAGCAGCTTGGAGGCCTACAATGAGCAGTTCTTC. The encoded protein is CASSLEAYNEQFF.

This clonotype was counted at least ten times. The J gene is TRBJ2-6, the V gene TRBV29-1; D might be TRBD1 (5 bases). Germline assignment: CDR1 SQVTM and CDR2 ANQGSEA. This CDR3 is 12 amino acids long. V lost 5 bases, J lost 4 bases, and 6 bases lay in between. The CDR3 DNA follows: TGCAGCGTTCGGACAGGGGCCAACGTCCTGACTTTC. Amino acids: CSVRTGANVLTF.

J is TRBJ2-5 and V is TRBV28, with a weak D call TRBD1 (6 bases). There are 14 residues in the CDR3. Looked up from germline, CDR1 is MDHEN and CDR2 is SYDVKM. V was pared by 6 bases and J by 6 bases, with 17 bases between. In DNA, the CDR3 is TGTGCCAGCAGCCCGACAGGATGGGGGCAGACCCAGTACTTC. Translated: CASSPTGWGQTQYF.

This clonotype has a count of ten or more. CDR3 coding DNA: TGCAGCGTTGGCGATGGTACGCAGTATTTT. Residues: CSVGDGTQYF. V gene TRBV29-1 combines with J gene TRBJ2-3; D uncertain. The CDR3 is 10 residues long. V lost 4 bases and J 8 bases, leaving 7 bases between the germline ends. CDR1 and CDR2 from the germline V gene are SQVTM and ANQGSEA.

The chain links TRBV5-1 to TRBJ1-3; 7 bases agree with TRBD1. The CDR3 loop spans 16 amino acids. Germline trimming cut 2 bases from V and 5 bases from J; bases unmatched to any gene: 10. Germline loops: CDR1 SGHRS, CDR2 YFSETQ. CDR3 loop: CASSLTGQHRRNTIYF. The CDR3 coding sequence is TGCGCCAGCAGCTTAACGGGACAGCACCGGCGAAACACCATATATTTT.

There are a few counts of this clonotype. The chain combines TRBV28 with TRBJ2-4; 7 bases align to TRBD2. The trim removed 6 bases at V and 0 bases at J, leaving 14 bases unmatched. This CDR3 comprises 18 residues. Germline V gene sequence: CDR1 MDHEN, CDR2 SYDVKM. This CDR3 reads CASSPSSGRGLAKNIQYF. CDR3 DNA sequence: TGTGCCAGCAGCCCTTCCTCAGGGAGGGGTTTAGCCAAAAACATTCAGTACTTC.

This clonotype was counted only a few times. The rearrangement uses TRBV6-1 and TRBJ1-2, with D possibly TRBD1 on 5 matching bases. Germline V gene data show CDR1 as MNHNS and CDR2 as SASEGT. V was shortened by 5 bases and J by 2 bases, with 12 bases between the two germline ends. There are 14 residues in the CDR3. This CDR3 reads CASSMPTENYGYTF. In DNA, the CDR3 is TGTGCCAGCAGTATGCCGACAGAGAACTATGGCTACACCTTC.

The V call is TRBV7-2, the J call TRBJ2-1; 8 nucleotides agree with TRBD1. Germline loops: CDR1 SGHTA, CDR2 FQGNSA. The V segment lost 6 bases and the J segment 3 bases; nucleotides outside the gene matches: 4. This CDR3 comprises 14 residues. The CDR3 protein is CASSSTGGYNEQFF. The CDR3 DNA follows: TGTGCCAGCAGTTCCACAGGGGGCTACAATGAGCAGTTCTTC.

This clonotype was counted a few times. The J gene is TRBJ2-5, the V gene TRBV5-1; D remains unclear. The CDR3 totals 14 residues. V was shortened by 8 bases and J by 4 bases, with 18 bases between the two germline ends. Germline CDR1 reads SGHRS; CDR2 reads YFSETQ. The CDR3 sequence is CASEDGGRVETQYF. The CDR3 DNA reads TGCGCCAGTGAGGACGGCGGCCGCGTAGAGACCCAGTACTTC. The complete variable domain, with remaining parts taken from reference TRBV5-1 and TRBJ2-5, reads KAGVTQTPRYLIKTRGQQVTLSCSPISGHRSVSWYQQTPGQGLQFLFEYFSETQRNKGNFPGRFSGRQFSNSRSEMNVSTLELGDSALYLCASEDGGRVETQYFGPGTRLLVL.

The chain couples TRBV12-3 or TRBV12-4 to TRBJ1-2; TRBD1 matches 7 bases. The CDR3 covers 14 residues. V was clipped by 5 bases and J by 5 bases; unmatched bases: 8. Written as DNA, the CDR3 is TGTGCCAGCAGTCTACAGGGGAGCCTTTATGGCTACACCTTC. Residues: CASSLQGSLYGYTF.

This clonotype appeared many times. The V call is TRBV5-1, the J call TRBJ2-7; 7 nucleotides match TRBD2. V was clipped by 7 bases and J by 0 bases; unmatched bases: 7. The CDR3 runs to 14 residues. CDR1 and CDR2 from the germline V gene are SGHRS and YFSETQ. Here the CDR3 reads CASGRGGTSYEQYF. Here the CDR3 DNA reads TGCGCCAGCGGGAGGGGCGGGACCTCCTACGAGCAGTACTTC.